One and the same sample provided the 22 T cell receptor beta chains below, sequenced in a study of T-cell reconstitution after alpha-beta-depleted transplantation in children. A TCRbeta library incorporating unique molecular identifiers was prepared. TCRdb fed the PCR reads into MiXCR, producing one record per CDR3 protein. The sample yields under 750,000 distinct CDR3 sequences, 23% seen once. The specimen was PBMCs, mostly from graft donor cells, collected 360 days after TCRalphabeta/CD19-depleted stem cell transplant. Receptor source: a boy under two years old who had a stem cell transplant for acute myeloid leukemia, so the T cells may come from the graft donor.

The chain employs TRBV10-3 and TRBJ2-1; the D is unclear. CDR3 size: 16 residues. Germline CDR1 reads ENHRY; CDR2 reads SYGVKD. V was pared by 6 bases and J by 0 bases, with 15 bases between. CDR3: CAISDPSTASYNEQFF. CDR3 nucleotides: TGTGCCATCAGCGACCCATCAACCGCCTCCTACAATGAGCAGTTCTTC.

Only a few counts were recorded for this clonotype. V and J are TRBV12-3 or TRBV12-4 and TRBJ2-6, with TRBD1 matching over 10 bases. The J segment lost 0 bases and the V segment lost 2 bases, leaving 4 bases of the junction unmatched. CDR3 length equals 18 residues. CDR3 coding DNA: TGTGCCAGCAGTTTACCGACAGGGGGCGGCTCTGGGGCCAACGTCCTGACTTTC. It encodes CASSLPTGGGSGANVLTF.

This clonotype was seen a handful of times. The rearrangement uses TRBV12-3 or TRBV12-4 and TRBJ1-2; D perhaps matches TRBD1 (5 bases). The CDR3 sequence is 12 residues long. Between the trimmed V and J ends, which lost 5 bases and 5 bases, there was a span of 9 bases. CDR3 in DNA: TGTGCCAGCAGTCCAGGGCATTATGGCTACACCTTC. Its translation: CASSPGHYGYTF.

This clonotype was detected only a few times. The chain carries TRBV7-9 and TRBJ1-3; D is undetermined. Trimming cost V 3 bases and J 4 bases, with 13 bases left between them. Per germline, CDR1 SEHNR and CDR2 FQNEAQ (reference sequence). This CDR3 is built from 15 residues. CDR3 nucleotides: TGTGCCAGCAGCTTGCCGCTGGAGAACGGAAACACCATATATTTT. Encoded protein: CASSLPLENGNTIYF.

This clonotype has at least ten counts. The chain recombines TRBV7-3 with TRBJ2-3, with 15 bases that match TRBD2. Germline values: CDR1 SGHTA, CDR2 FQGTGA. There are 17 residues in the CDR3. Trimming removed 5 bases from V and 3 bases from J; junction bases left unmatched: 6. CDR3 nucleotides: TGTGCCAGCAGCCCTGGGACTAGCGGGGGGTGGACAGATACGCAGTATTTT. This codes for CASSPGTSGGWTDTQYF.

This clonotype appeared many times. The CDR3 DNA sequence: TGTGCCACCAGCAGGAGTAGCGCTTACACCGGGGAGCTGTTTTTT. Translated: CATSRSSAYTGELFF. The genes are TRBV15 and TRBJ2-2; D is perhaps TRBD2 (5 bases). Germline V lookup: CDR1 LNHNV, CDR2 YYDKDF (reference sequence). CDR3 size: 15 residues. V was pared by 3 bases and J by 3 bases, with 11 bases between.

The sample holds one count of this clonotype. The chain combines TRBV11-3 with TRBJ2-1; TRBD2 matches at 15 bases. The germline V gene has CDR1 SGHNT and CDR2 YENEEA. The CDR3 is made up of 15 amino acids. V gave up 8 bases and J gave up 1 base; unmatched junction bases: 0. The CDR3 DNA follows: TGTGCCAGCGGGACTAGCGGGGGGTCCTACAATGAGCAGTTCTTC. This sequence encodes CASGTSGGSYNEQFF.

The chain recombines TRBV15 with TRBJ2-7; D is unclear. This CDR3 has 14 residues. Germline CDR1 LNHNV, CDR2 YYDKDF (reference sequence). V was pared by 3 bases and J by 3 bases, with 12 bases between. This chain's CDR3 is CATSRDAGDYEQYF. The CDR3 coding sequence is TGTGCCACCAGCAGGGACGCAGGTGACTACGAGCAGTACTTC.

This clonotype was detected many times. The chain combines TRBV4-1 with TRBJ2-5; D is possibly TRBD2 (6 bases). This CDR3 is 14 amino acids long. The germline V and J ends were trimmed by 1 base and 1 base, with 7 bases remaining between them. Germline CDR1 reads MGHRA; CDR2 reads YSYEKL. The CDR3: CASSQGLGQETQYF. DNA for the CDR3: TGCGCCAGCAGCCAAGGACTAGGCCAAGAGACCCAGTACTTC.

This clonotype was seen a few times. This chain joins TRBV28 and TRBJ2-7, with D possibly TRBD1 on 6 matching bases. The CDR3 is 13 amino acids. The germline V and J ends were trimmed by 7 bases and 2 bases, with 12 bases remaining between them. In germline, CDR1 is MDHEN, CDR2 SYDVKM. The CDR3 bases are TGTGCCAGCAAGGGGGACCCGACCTACGAGCAGTACGTC. As protein: CASKGDPTYEQYV.

This clonotype was seen repeatedly, ten times or more. The chain couples TRBV21-1 to TRBJ1-1; the table's D call, TRBD1, has no DNA check behind it. TRBV21-1 is assigned pseudogene status. This CDR3 is 20 amino acids long. CDR3 region: CASSKPPRATGVRGATEAFF. The CDR3, as DNA: TGTGCCAGCAGCAAACCTCCTCGGGCGACAGGGGTTAGAGGGGCCACTGAAGCTTTCTTT.

This clonotype was seen repeatedly, ten times or more. The chain joins TRBV11-2 to TRBJ2-3; TRBD1 might be the D (6 bases). Trimming removed 3 bases from V and 5 bases from J, with 15 bases in between. The germline CDR1 and CDR2 sequences are SGHAT and FQNNGV. The CDR3 covers 15 residues. The CDR3 DNA reads TGTGCCAGCAGCTTCTCAGGGGATGCCGGAGATACGCAGTATTTT. Protein product: CASSFSGDAGDTQYF. Combining the CDR3 with reference TRBV11-2 and TRBJ2-3 gives the whole variable domain EAGVAQSPRYKIIEKRQSVAFWCNPISGHATLYWYQQILGQGPKLLIQFQNNGVVDDSQLPKDRFSAERLKGVDSTLKIQPAKLEDSAVYLCASSFSGDAGDTQYFGPGTRLTVL.

This clonotype was seen more than once but under ten times. The chain has TRBV20-1 and TRBJ2-5; D is ambiguous. The CDR3 is made up of 14 amino acids. V lost 0 bases, J lost 2 bases, and 10 bases lay in between. Looked up from germline, CDR1 is DFQATT and CDR2 is SNEGSKA (reference sequence). The DNA for the CDR3 is TGCAGTGCTAGAGATCGTCCCCGGCAAGAGACCCAGTACTTC. It translates to CSARDRPRQETQYF.

The chain carries TRBV7-6 and TRBJ1-4, with D tentatively TRBD1 (5 bases). Germline loops: CDR1 SGHVS, CDR2 FNYEAQ. Trimming cost V 3 bases and J 6 bases, with 8 bases left between them. CDR3 length: 13 residues. The CDR3 loop is CASSFRVDEKLFF. In nucleotides, the CDR3 is TGTGCCAGCAGCTTCAGGGTGGATGAAAAACTGTTTTTT.

V usage is TRBV11-3 and J usage is TRBJ2-7; D not certain. V was pared by 3 bases and J by 3 bases, with 9 bases between. The CDR3 is made up of 13 amino acids. The germline V gene has CDR1 SGHNT and CDR2 YENEEA. CDR3 residues: CASSFTADYEQYF. The CDR3 DNA reads as TGTGCCAGCAGCTTTACGGCTGACTACGAGCAGTACTTC.

This rearrangement joins TRBV20-1 to TRBJ2-1, with 16 bases aligning to TRBD2. The germline CDR1 and CDR2 sequences are DFQATT and SNEGSKA (reference sequence). V dropped 5 bases and J dropped 6; count of bases not matched to a gene: 10. The CDR3 has 17 amino acids. The CDR3 sequence is CSARGLAGGPTLNEQFF. CDR3 coding DNA: TGCAGTGCTCGGGGACTAGCGGGGGGGCCTACCCTCAATGAGCAGTTCTTC.

The CDR3 here is CATSRDGRGGTDTQYF. For the CDR3, the DNA is TGTGCCACCAGCAGAGATGGACGGGGGGGGACAGATACGCAGTATTTT. The rearrangement links TRBV15 to TRBJ2-3; 8 bases fit TRBD2. Germline V gives CDR1 LNHNV, CDR2 YYDKDF (reference sequence). V dropped 0 bases and J dropped 3; count of bases not matched to a gene: 5. This CDR3 region has 16 residues.

This clonotype was recorded a few times. The rearrangement joins TRBV20-1 to TRBJ2-3; D uncertain. Germline V gives CDR1 DFQATT, CDR2 SNEGSKA (reference sequence). The V end lost 7 bases, the J end lost 0 bases, and 8 bases lay between the germline ends. This CDR3 contains 12 residues. This CDR3 is CSVRPSTDTQYF. As DNA, the CDR3 is TGCAGTGTGCGGCCTAGCACAGATACGCAGTATTTT.

The J gene is TRBJ2-5, the V gene TRBV4-2; D tentatively fits TRBD1 or TRBD2 (5 bases each). Looked up from germline, CDR1 is LGHNA and CDR2 is YNFKEQ. The CDR3 consists of 15 residues. Trimming removed 2 bases from V and 4 bases from J, with 14 bases in between. The CDR3 sequence is CASSQSRGRVETQYF. For the CDR3, the DNA is TGTGCCAGCAGCCAAAGCCGGGGCCGGGTAGAGACCCAGTACTTC.

This clonotype has a count of ten or more. The chain couples TRBV5-6 to TRBJ1-6, with 9 bases fitting TRBD1. The ends lost 4 bases at V and 14 bases at J; junction bases unmatched: 13. This CDR3 is built from 15 residues. Germline lookup yields CDR1 SGHDT and CDR2 YYEEEE. DNA for the CDR3: TGTGCCAGCAGCCCCGGGACAGGGCCTGGTGGGGCCCTCCACTTT. Its translation: CASSPGTGPGGALHF.

This clonotype was found many times. This chain uses TRBV2 with TRBJ2-7, with D unclear. This CDR3 comprises 15 residues. V shed 6 bases and J shed 3 bases, with 18 bases lying between them. Germline V gives CDR1 SNHLY, CDR2 FYNNEI. CDR3 region: CASRMTLLRNYEQYV. The CDR3 region has the DNA TGTGCCAGCAGGATGACTCTCCTACGAAACTACGAGCAGTACGTC.

The V and J genes are TRBV20-1 and TRBJ2-2, with no clear D. The CDR3 runs 13 residues. V was clipped by 0 bases and J by 7 bases, with 9 bases between them. CDR1 is DFQATT, CDR2 SNEGSKA, per germline (reference sequence). This CDR3 is CSARDLSVGELFF. For the CDR3, the DNA is TGCAGTGCTAGAGATCTCTCTGTCGGGGAGCTGTTTTTT.